This T cell receptor (beta chain) originates from a study of cytomegalovirus exposure and HLA in healthy donors. Overall study context: The early release's HLA-typed donors yielded about 85 million unique TCRs. Study-wide points: TCR beta V- and J-gene trimming was later associated with a missense DCLRE1C variant. Apart from CMV serostatus, no immune exposure information was available.

The donors were healthy bone marrow donors. The germline V gene encodes CDR1 ENHRY and CDR2 SYGVKD. The V segment lost 1 base and the J segment 8 bases; nucleotides outside the gene matches: 4. The CDR3 runs 13 residues. PCR was performed using 60 Vbeta and 13 Jbeta primers. The method was immunoSEQ multiplex PCR; TCRdb's version includes in-frame clones alone and lacks a portion of them. The sample holds 110,000 or so clones, 60% to 85% seen once. With respect to this clone: Its target is not known.

This chain uses TRBV10-3 with TRBJ1-2, with TRBD1 matching 7 bases. This receptor was taken from a man aged 45-65 years in good health and CMV-seropositive. Sample: PBMCs. CDR3 amino acids: CAISEFEQGGYTF. CDR3 DNA sequence: TGTGCCATCAGTGAGTTTGAACAGGGGGGCTACACCTTC.